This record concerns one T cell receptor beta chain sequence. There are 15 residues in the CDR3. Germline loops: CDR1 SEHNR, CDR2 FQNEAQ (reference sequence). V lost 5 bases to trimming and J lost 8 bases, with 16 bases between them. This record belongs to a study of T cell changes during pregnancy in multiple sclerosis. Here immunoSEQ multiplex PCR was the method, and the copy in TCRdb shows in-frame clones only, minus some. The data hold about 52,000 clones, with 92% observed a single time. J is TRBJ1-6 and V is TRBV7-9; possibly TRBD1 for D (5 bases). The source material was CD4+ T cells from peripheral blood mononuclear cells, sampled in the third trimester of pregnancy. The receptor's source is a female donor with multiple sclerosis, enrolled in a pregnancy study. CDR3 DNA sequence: TGTGCCAGCAGCGCGACAGTGCTCCAGGATTCACCCCTCCACTTT. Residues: CASSATVLQDSPLHF.